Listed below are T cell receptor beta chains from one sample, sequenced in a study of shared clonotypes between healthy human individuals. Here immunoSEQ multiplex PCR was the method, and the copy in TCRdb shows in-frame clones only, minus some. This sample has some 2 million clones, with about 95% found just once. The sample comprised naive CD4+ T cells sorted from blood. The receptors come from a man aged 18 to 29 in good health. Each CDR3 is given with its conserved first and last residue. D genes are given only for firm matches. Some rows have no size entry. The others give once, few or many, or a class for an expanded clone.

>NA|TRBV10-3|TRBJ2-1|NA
TGTGCCATCCGCGGGAAAAGCTCCTACAATGAGCAGTTCTTC
CAIRGKSSYNEQFF
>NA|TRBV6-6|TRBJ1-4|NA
TGTGCCAGCCACAGAGACCTGAATGAAAAACTGTTTTTT
CASHRDLNEKLFF
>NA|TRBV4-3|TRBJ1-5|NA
TGCGCCAGCAGCCAGGGGGGGCTCTCTGGCCAGCCCCAGCATTTT
CASSQGGLSGQPQHF
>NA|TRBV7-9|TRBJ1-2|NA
TGTGCCAGCAGCCCCACACTTTACGGCTACACCTTC
CASSPTLYGYTF
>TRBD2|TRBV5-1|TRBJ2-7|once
TGCGCCAGCAGCTTGAGAAGCGTGTCTAGCGGGAATTTGCCGCACTACGAGCAGTACTTC
CASSLRSVSSGNLPHYEQYF
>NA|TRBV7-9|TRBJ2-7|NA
TGTGCCAGCAGCTCAAGGGCGGTTGACTACGAGCAGTACTTC
CASSSRAVDYEQYF
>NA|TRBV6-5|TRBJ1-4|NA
TGTGCCAGCAGTTACGGGGGCGGTAATGAAAAACTGTTTTTT
CASSYGGGNEKLFF
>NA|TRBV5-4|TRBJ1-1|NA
TGTGCCAGCAGCCCGGGGGGTCAGGGACAAGCTTTCTTT
CASSPGGQGQAFF
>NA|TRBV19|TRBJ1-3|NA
TGTGCCAGTAGCGCGACCTTTGGAAACACCATATATTTT
CASSATFGNTIYF
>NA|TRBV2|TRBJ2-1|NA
TGTGCCAGCAGTGCACTAGCTTCGTGGCAGTTCTTC
CASSALASWQFF
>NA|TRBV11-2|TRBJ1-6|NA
TGTGCCAGCAGCTTAATGACGAACAATTCACCCCTCCACTTT
CASSLMTNNSPLHF
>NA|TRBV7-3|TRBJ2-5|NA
TGTGCCAGCAGCTCCACAGGGCGCCGTCAAGAGACCCAGTACTTC
CASSSTGRRQETQYF
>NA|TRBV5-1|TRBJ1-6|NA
TGCGCCAGCAGCCCCGGACAGAACTATAATTCACCCCTCCACTTT
CASSPGQNYNSPLHF
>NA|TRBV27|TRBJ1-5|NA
TGTGCCAGCAGCCTGGGGGGGGTAGAACAGCCCCAGCATTTT
CASSLGGVEQPQHF
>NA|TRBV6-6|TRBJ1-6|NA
TGTGCCAGCAACGAGAGGGTGTTGGGCCATAATTCACCCCTCCACTTT
CASNERVLGHNSPLHF
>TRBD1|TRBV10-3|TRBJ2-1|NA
TGTGCCAGCGCGACAGGGGTCAATGAGCAGTTCTTC
CASATGVNEQFF
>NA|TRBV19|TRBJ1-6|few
TGTGCCAGTAGCAAGAGACCTTTAGGTTCACCCCTCCACTTT
CASSKRPLGSPLHF
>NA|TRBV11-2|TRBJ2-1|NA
TGTGCCAGCAGCTGGGACACCTTATACAATGAGCAGTTCTTC
CASSWDTLYNEQFF